This T cell receptor beta chain was obtained from a study of cytomegalovirus exposure and HLA in healthy donors. Both 60 Vbeta primers and 13 Jbeta primers went into the PCR. This table comes from immunoSEQ multiplex PCR, and its TCRdb copy is limited to in-frame clones, with some not included. This sample has 160,000 or so clones; around 84% occur once, and the top ten carry approximately 3%. Findings and limits, study-wide: The study recorded around 160 TCR beta chains that were cytomegalovirus-associated.

Details on this clone: Its cognate antigen is unknown.

The germline V gene encodes CDR1 MGHRA and CDR2 YSYEKL. CDR3 length: 15 residues. Trimming removed 4 bases from V and 9 bases from J; junction bases left unmatched: 13. The sample was PBMCs. The chain carries TRBV4-1 and TRBJ2-7; TRBD1 aligns across 9 bases. This receptor was taken from a woman in her forties in good health and CMV-seronegative. This chain's CDR3 is CASSPLGQGFPGQYF. The CDR3 bases are TGCGCCAGCAGCCCCTTAGGACAGGGGTTTCCCGGGCAGTACTTC.